This T cell receptor (beta chain) was identified in a study of T cell responses to AZD1222 COVID-19 vaccine. Remarks on this clone: The antigen is unknown.

Study findings and constraints: It was only after the peak T cell response that any repertoires were sampled. In a largely white British group with more females than males, clonal diversity was possibly underestimated.

This table comes from immunoSEQ multiplex PCR, and its TCRdb copy is limited to in-frame clones, with some not included. Of some 140,000 clones listed, around 93% were seen once; the top ten hold approximately 6.5%. V was clipped by 4 bases and J by 1 base, with 11 bases between them. Per germline, CDR1 SGHVS and CDR2 FNYEAQ. There are 15 residues in the CDR3. The source is an adult who received the AZD1222 COVID-19 vaccine. The material sequenced was peripheral blood, taken 28 days after the second AZD1222 dose. The V and J genes are TRBV7-6 and TRBJ2-1; D is ambiguous. The CDR3 DNA sequence: TGTGCCAGCAGCTCCAAGGACCATTCCTACAATGAGCAGTTCTTC. Translation gives CASSSKDHSYNEQFF.